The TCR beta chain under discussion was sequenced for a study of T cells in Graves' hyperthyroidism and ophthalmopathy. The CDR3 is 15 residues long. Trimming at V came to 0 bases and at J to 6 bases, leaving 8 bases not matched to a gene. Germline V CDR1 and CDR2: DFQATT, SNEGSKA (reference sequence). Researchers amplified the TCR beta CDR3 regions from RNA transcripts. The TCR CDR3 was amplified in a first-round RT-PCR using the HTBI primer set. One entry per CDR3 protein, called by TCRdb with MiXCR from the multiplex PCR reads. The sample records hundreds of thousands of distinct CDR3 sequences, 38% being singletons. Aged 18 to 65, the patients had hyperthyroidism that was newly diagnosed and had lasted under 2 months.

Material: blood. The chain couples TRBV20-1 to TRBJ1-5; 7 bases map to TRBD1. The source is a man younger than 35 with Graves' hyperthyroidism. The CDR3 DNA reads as TGCAGTGCTAGAGACAGTAACAGGGGTCGTCAGCCCCAGCATTTT. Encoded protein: CSARDSNRGRQPQHF.